These 25 T cell receptor beta chains came from one sample sequenced in a study of T cell responses to AZD1222 COVID-19 vaccine. The assay was immunoSEQ multiplex PCR, and TCRdb's table has in-frame clones only and misses some. The sample carries about 140,000 clones, over 85% recorded once. This sample comprised peripheral blood, obtained on day 0 of AZD1222 vaccination. All receptors come from an adult in good health.

The chain carries TRBV7-6 and TRBJ2-3; D is unclear. Trimming took off 2 bases at V and 4 bases at J, with 22 bases between the two ends. Germline values: CDR1 SGHVS, CDR2 FNYEAQ. The CDR3 runs to 18 residues. CDR3 DNA: TGTGCCAGCAGCTTACGGAAGGCTAGTCGGCGTGCGGCAGATACGCAGTATTTT. Encoded protein: CASSLRKASRRAADTQYF.

This chain uses TRBV6-6 with TRBJ1-1, with TRBD1 identical over 8 bases. Per the germline V gene, CDR1 is MNHNY and CDR2 is SVGAGI (reference sequence). The CDR3 length is 15 residues. Germline trimming cut 4 bases from V and 4 bases from J; bases unmatched to any gene: 8. CDR3 protein: CASSFSGTGSTEAFF. The DNA for the CDR3 is TGTGCCAGCAGTTTCTCCGGGACAGGATCCACTGAAGCTTTCTTT.

The chain links TRBV4-3 to TRBJ1-2; D unresolved. Trimming cost V 1 base and J 6 bases, with 15 bases left between them. The CDR3 contains 15 residues. Germline CDR1 reads LGHNA; CDR2 reads YSLEER. CDR3 sequence reads: CASSQGRSRADGYTF. CDR3 sequence (DNA): TGCGCCAGCAGCCAAGGAAGAAGCAGAGCCGATGGCTACACCTTC.

The rearrangement joins TRBV6-5 to TRBJ1-3, with D unresolved. Trimming cost V 2 bases and J 0 bases, with 11 bases left between them. CDR3 size: 16 residues. Germline V gene lookup returns CDR1 MNHEY and CDR2 SVGAGI. Written as DNA, the CDR3 is TGTGCCAGCAGTTACGAACCTCCCAGCTCTGGAAACACCATATATTTT. Protein product: CASSYEPPSSGNTIYF.

The gene calls are TRBV5-8 and TRBJ1-3; maybe TRBD1 (5 bases). V lost 0 bases, J lost 2 bases, and 12 bases lay in between. Germline lookup yields CDR1 SGHTS and CDR2 YDEGEE. CDR3 length: 16 amino acids. The CDR3 sequence is CASSLDRGGPGNTIYF. As DNA, the CDR3 is TGTGCCAGCAGCTTGGATCGCGGGGGACCTGGAAACACCATATATTTT.

The chain employs TRBV27 and TRBJ2-5; 8 nucleotides agree with TRBD2. Trimming took 5 bases from V and 4 from J; bases not matched to a gene: 12. The CDR3 is 16 residues long. Germline V gene data show CDR1 as MNHEY and CDR2 as SMNVEV (reference sequence). This CDR3 reads CASSPGGTHGRETQYF. CDR3 DNA sequence: TGTGCCAGCAGTCCGGGGGGGACCCACGGTCGAGAGACCCAGTACTTC.

The chain carries TRBV20-1 and TRBJ2-7; D is perhaps TRBD1 or TRBD2 (6 bases each). CDR1 is DFQATT and CDR2 is SNEGSKA in the germline V gene (reference sequence). This CDR3 region has 14 residues. Trimming stripped 3 bases from V and 0 bases from J, with 12 bases between. CDR3 DNA sequence: TGCAGTGCTAGTAGGGGGGAGTTCTCCTACGAGCAGTACTTC. Translation gives CSASRGEFSYEQYF.

The CDR3: CASSFRDMETQYF. In DNA form, the CDR3 reads TGCGCCAGCAGCTTCAGGGATATGGAGACCCAGTACTTC. The chain couples TRBV5-1 to TRBJ2-5, with D possibly being TRBD1 (5 bases). This CDR3 contains 13 residues. Trimming shortened V by 2 bases and J by 5 bases, and 10 bases separated the two germline ends. Germline V gene lookup returns CDR1 SGHRS and CDR2 YFSETQ.

The chain combines TRBV4-3 with TRBJ1-2; D is undetermined. Germline CDR1 LGHNA, CDR2 YSLEER. Trimming left V 3 bases short and J 4 bases short, with 12 bases between. The CDR3 contains 14 residues. This CDR3 is CASSQGLGAYGYTF. For the CDR3, the DNA is TGCGCCAGCAGCCAGGGATTAGGAGCCTATGGCTACACCTTC.

This clone was counted only a few times. The rearrangement links TRBV6-4 to TRBJ2-3; TRBD2 aligns across 8 bases. Germline-derived CDR1 and CDR2 are MRHNA and SNTAGT. J lost 1 base, V lost 4 bases, and 1 base had no gene match. CDR3 length equals 14 residues. The CDR3 DNA reads TGTGCCAGCAGTGCACTAGCGGGCACAGATACGCAGTATTTT. Amino acids: CASSALAGTDTQYF.

CDR3 sequence reads: CASGLQGTPYNEQFF. CDR3 nucleotides: TGTGCCAGCGGACTACAGGGGACACCCTACAATGAGCAGTTCTTC. The chain recombines TRBV25-1 with TRBJ2-1; possible D gene TRBD1, 7 bases. CDR1 is MGHDK and CDR2 is SYGVNS in the germline V gene. The CDR3 totals 15 residues. Between the trimmed V and J ends, which lost 8 bases and 2 bases, there was a span of 16 bases.

This clone was seen only a few times. This chain links TRBV4-3 with TRBJ1-1; D unclear. Deletions cut 0 bases from V and 4 bases from J, with 12 bases between. The CDR3 sequence is 15 residues long. Germline V CDR1 and CDR2: LGHNA, YSLEER. CDR3 protein: CASSQDLTEGTEAFF. For the CDR3, the DNA is TGCGCCAGCAGCCAAGATCTCACCGAAGGCACTGAAGCTTTCTTT.

V gene TRBV19 combines with J gene TRBJ1-1; TRBD1 agrees at 7 bases. Germline V gene lookup returns CDR1 LNHDA and CDR2 SQIVND (reference sequence). This CDR3 contains 15 residues. Losses at the gene ends were 5 bases for V and 0 bases for J; bases not matched to a gene: 6. CDR3 amino acids: CASSLGQHMNTEAFF. The CDR3 nucleotides are TGTGCCAGTAGTCTGGGACAGCACATGAACACTGAAGCTTTCTTT.

This rearrangement joins TRBV27 to TRBJ1-1; D is ambiguous. The germline CDR1 and CDR2 sequences are MNHEY and SMNVEV (reference sequence). The CDR3 totals 16 residues. With 2 bases removed from V and 4 bases from J, the gap between germline ends came to 17 bases. CDR3 sequence (DNA): TGTGCCAGCAGTTTAACCCCGGGTAATGCGCGCACTGAAGCTTTCTTT. As protein: CASSLTPGNARTEAFF.

V is TRBV11-2 and J is TRBJ1-1; 7 bases are shared with TRBD1. CDR1 and CDR2 (germline): SGHAT, FQNNGV. V lost 4 bases to trimming and J lost 9 bases; unmatched junction nucleotides: 17. There are 16 residues in the CDR3. For the CDR3, the DNA is TGTGCCAGCAGCTATTTTCACCGGGACAGCTCCCGGCAAGCTTTCTTT. Translated: CASSYFHRDSSRQAFF.

V usage is TRBV2 and J usage is TRBJ1-5, with 7 bases lining up with TRBD1. V trimming: 6 bases; J trimming: 1 base; junction bases outside the gene matches: 9. The CDR3 runs to 16 residues. Germline CDR1 reads SNHLY; CDR2 reads FYNNEI. CDR3 protein: CASSLRTGISNQPQHF. CDR3 DNA sequence: TGTGCCAGCAGCCTCAGGACAGGTATAAGCAATCAGCCCCAGCATTTT.

The CDR3 DNA reads TGTGCCAGCAGCTTCGGACAGGGACTTTCCTACGAGCAGTACTTC. Protein: CASSFGQGLSYEQYF. The rearrangement joins TRBV5-6 to TRBJ2-7, with 8 nucleotides matching TRBD1. In germline, CDR1 is SGHDT, CDR2 YYEEEE. The trim removed 2 bases at V and 1 base at J, leaving 5 bases unmatched. The CDR3 has 15 amino acids.

V and J are TRBV24-1 and TRBJ1-5; TRBD1 is a possible D gene (5 bases). Per germline, CDR1 KGHDR and CDR2 SFDVKD. CDR3 size: 13 residues. V shed 12 bases and J shed 6 bases, with 17 bases lying between them. Written as DNA, the CDR3 is TGTGCCCCCCGGGACGATGAGGGTCAGCCCCAGCATTTT. Protein product: CAPRDDEGQPQHF.

This clone was recorded a few times. V usage is TRBV19 and J usage is TRBJ1-5; 7 bases are a match to TRBD1. Trimming took 4 bases from V and 0 from J; bases not matched to a gene: 12. Germline V lookup: CDR1 LNHDA, CDR2 SQIVND (reference sequence). This CDR3 is built from 18 residues. The CDR3 loop is CASSKDRVEANSNQPQHF. The CDR3 DNA sequence: TGTGCCAGTAGTAAAGACAGGGTGGAAGCGAATAGCAATCAGCCCCAGCATTTT. Drawing the rest from reference TRBV19 and TRBJ1-5, the complete variable domain is DGGITQSPKYLFRKEGQNVTLSCEQNLNHDAMYWYRQDPGQGLRLIYYSQIVNDFQKGDIAEGYSVSREKKESFPLTVTSAQKNPTAFYLCASSKDRVEANSNQPQHFGDGTRLSIL.

The table lists this clone with a count of one. The chain carries TRBV11-2 and TRBJ2-7; TRBD2 aligns across 11 bases. Germline trimming cut 4 bases from V and 4 bases from J; bases unmatched to any gene: 6. Germline V CDR1 and CDR2: SGHAT, FQNNGV. There are 15 residues in the CDR3. CDR3: CASSSTSGSQYEQYF. In DNA form, the CDR3 reads TGTGCCAGCAGCTCTACTAGCGGGAGTCAGTACGAGCAGTACTTC.

V gene TRBV27 combines with J gene TRBJ2-3; D uncertain. The V end lost 3 bases, the J end lost 2 bases, and 6 bases lay between the germline ends. The germline V gene has CDR1 MNHEY and CDR2 SMNVEV (reference sequence). The CDR3 runs to 13 residues. The CDR3 spells CASSLKFTDTQYF. The CDR3 bases are TGTGCCAGCAGTTTGAAGTTCACAGATACGCAGTATTTT.

The V gene is TRBV7-2, the J gene TRBJ1-4; 9 bases fit TRBD1. The CDR3 length is 14 residues. Germline V gene sequence: CDR1 SGHTA, CDR2 FQGNSA. V lost 5 bases and J lost 7; bases outside the gene matches: 5. This CDR3 reads CASSSRDRAEKLFF. CDR3 coding DNA: TGTGCCAGCAGCAGCCGGGACAGGGCTGAAAAACTGTTTTTT.

This chain joins TRBV10-3 and TRBJ1-2; TRBD1 matches at 7 bases. Germline CDR1 ENHRY, CDR2 SYGVKD. The V segment lost 2 bases and the J segment 0 bases; nucleotides outside the gene matches: 15. The CDR3 loop spans 19 amino acids. In nucleotides, the CDR3 is TGTGCCATCAGTGAGGAACGTTATGGGACAGATCGAACTAACTATGGCTACACCTTC. As protein: CAISEERYGTDRTNYGYTF.

The chain employs TRBV7-9 and TRBJ2-7; possibly TRBD1 for D (6 bases). Germline CDR1 and CDR2: SEHNR and FQNEAQ (reference sequence). V lost 0 bases to trimming and J lost 3 bases, with 9 bases between them. The CDR3 has 14 amino acids. CDR3 in amino acids: CASSLAGALYEQYF. CDR3 DNA sequence: TGTGCCAGCAGCTTAGCGGGGGCTCTCTACGAGCAGTACTTC.

The sample holds one count of this clone. V usage is TRBV21-1 and J usage is TRBJ2-1; the table's D call, TRBD2, has no DNA check behind it. TRBV21-1 is labeled a pseudogene. This CDR3 has 20 residues. The CDR3 protein is CASSKAGRGPAGFSYNEQFF. The CDR3, as DNA: TGTGCCAGCAGCAAGGCAGGCCGGGGACCAGCGGGATTCTCCTACAATGAGCAGTTCTTC.